Each of the 30 T cell receptor beta chains below was sequenced from the same sample in a study of tumor-infiltrating lymphocytes in localized non-small cell lung cancer. TCRdb's copy holds only in-frame clones and misses some; the assay was immunoSEQ multiplex PCR. The sample yields 10,000 or so clones, roughly 80% seen once. What was sequenced was lung tumor tissue. The receptors were sampled from a human donor with non-small cell lung cancer.

V usage is TRBV30 and J usage is TRBJ2-7, with 7 bases lining up with TRBD2. The CDR3 loop spans 14 amino acids. V lost 2 bases to trimming and J lost 1 base; unmatched junction nucleotides: 5. Germline lookup yields CDR1 GTSNPN and CDR2 SVGIG (reference sequence). CDR3 bases: TGTGCCTGGAGTACTAGCGCGAAGTCCTACGAGCAGTACTTC. Amino acid sequence: CAWSTSAKSYEQYF.

As DNA, the CDR3 is TGTGCCTGGAGAGTGACAGGCGGGAATGAAAAACTGTTTTTT. Encoded protein: CAWRVTGGNEKLFF. This sequence joins TRBV30 and TRBJ1-4; possible D gene TRBD1, 6 bases. The CDR3 covers 14 residues. V was pared by 3 bases and J by 5 bases, with 13 bases between. The germline CDR1 and CDR2 sequences are GTSNPN and SVGIG (reference sequence).

As to this clone: A junction boundary mismatches the germline segment, possibly from a read error. The chain uses TRBV6-5 and TRBJ1-2, with a weak D call TRBD1 (5 bases). The germline gives CDR1 MNHEY, CDR2 SVGAGI. CDR3 length equals 15 residues. The CDR3 DNA reads TGTGCCAGCAGTTACCGACGGCCACGGGACTACGGCTACACCTTC. The encoded protein is CASSYRRPRDYGYTF.

J is TRBJ2-1 and V is TRBV7-9; tentatively, D is TRBD1 or TRBD2 (5 bases each). Germline values: CDR1 SEHNR, CDR2 FQNEAQ (reference sequence). Trimming shortened V by 5 bases and J by 2 bases, and 13 bases separated the two germline ends. The CDR3 length is 15 residues. As DNA, the CDR3 is TGTGCCAGCAGCGCGGGCTTAGGGGCCTACAATGAGCAGTTCTTC. It translates to CASSAGLGAYNEQFF.

The chain employs TRBV7-2 and TRBJ2-4; perhaps TRBD1 as D (6 bases). Trimming removed 8 bases from V and 6 bases from J, with 14 bases in between. Per germline, CDR1 SGHTA and CDR2 FQGNSA. The CDR3 extends over 13 amino acids. CDR3 DNA: TGTGCCAGCGAAGGGGGAACCAGAAACATTCAGTACTTC. Protein product: CASEGGTRNIQYF.

V is TRBV4-1 and J is TRBJ2-7; TRBD1 matches 7 bases. Germline CDR1 reads MGHRA; CDR2 reads YSYEKL. The CDR3 is 15 residues long. Germline trimming cut 4 bases from V and 3 bases from J; bases unmatched to any gene: 9. The DNA for the CDR3 is TGCGCCAGCAGCCCAACCGGGACAGTTCACTACGAGCAGTACTTC. It specifies CASSPTGTVHYEQYF.

V and J are TRBV19 and TRBJ1-5; D is unclear. The CDR3 totals 16 residues. V lost 6 bases and J 0 bases, leaving 15 bases between the germline ends. Germline-derived CDR1 and CDR2 are LNHDA and SQIVND (reference sequence). The CDR3 here is CASRPPGRNSNQPQHF. The CDR3 DNA reads as TGTGCCAGTAGACCCCCCGGCCGTAATAGCAATCAGCCCCAGCATTTT.

The chain is built from TRBV30 and TRBJ1-2; D gene ambiguous. Germline V gene lookup returns CDR1 GTSNPN and CDR2 SVGIG (reference sequence). V was clipped by 4 bases and J by 0 bases, with 9 bases between them. CDR3 size: 13 residues. CDR3 coding DNA: TGTGCCTGGAAGTCCAGCGCTAACTATGGCTACACCTTC. Translating gives CAWKSSANYGYTF.

CDR3 sequence (DNA): TGTGCCACCAGCAGAAAGGGACAGGGGGCTGGCGCTTTCTTT. This gives the protein CATSRKGQGAGAFF. The rearrangement uses TRBV15 and TRBJ1-1; 12 bases align to TRBD1. J lost 11 bases, V lost 2 bases, and 6 bases had no gene match. Germline V gives CDR1 LNHNV, CDR2 YYDKDF (reference sequence). The CDR3 is made up of 14 amino acids.

This rearrangement joins TRBV19 to TRBJ1-1; D unclear. The V gene lost 5 bases and the J gene lost 5 bases, with 12 bases spanning the gap. Germline V lookup: CDR1 LNHDA, CDR2 SQIVND (reference sequence). The CDR3 sequence is 13 residues long. The CDR3 reads CASSGKVGTEAFF. In nucleotides, the CDR3 is TGTGCCAGTAGTGGAAAGGTTGGGACTGAAGCTTTCTTT. Together with reference TRBV19 and TRBJ1-1, the CDR3 gives the full variable domain: DGGITQSPKYLFRKEGQNVTLSCEQNLNHDAMYWYRQDPGQGLRLIYYSQIVNDFQKGDIAEGYSVSREKKESFPLTVTSAQKNPTAFYLCASSGKVGTEAFFGQGTRLTVV.

This chain joins TRBV5-1 and TRBJ2-7; TRBD1 or TRBD2 may be the D gene (5 bases each). Germline V gene data show CDR1 as SGHRS and CDR2 as YFSETQ. This CDR3 has 15 amino acids. V was clipped by 0 bases and J by 1 base, with 11 bases between them. The chain's CDR3 is CASSLETGPSYEQYF. The CDR3 DNA reads TGCGCCAGCAGCTTGGAAACGGGACCTTCCTACGAGCAGTACTTC.

The chain recombines TRBV5-6 with TRBJ2-7; 9 bases match TRBD2. This CDR3 comprises 15 residues. V lost 4 bases and J lost 4; bases outside the gene matches: 9. Germline CDR1 and CDR2: SGHDT and YYEEEE. The CDR3 here is CASSPYSGSGYEQYF. Here the CDR3 DNA reads TGTGCCAGCAGCCCATATAGCGGGAGCGGATACGAGCAGTACTTC.

The chain has TRBV11-1 and TRBJ2-1; D uncertain. V lost 4 bases to trimming and J lost 6 bases, with 16 bases between them. CDR1 SGHAT and CDR2 FQDESV come from the germline V gene (reference sequence). There are 15 residues in the CDR3. CDR3 loop: CASSSGPNTPNEQFF. Written as DNA, the CDR3 is TGTGCCAGCAGCTCCGGGCCAAATACTCCCAATGAGCAGTTCTTC.

In this sample, this clone is large. V gene TRBV6-1 combines with J gene TRBJ1-1; D is unclear. The V end lost 0 bases, the J end lost 3 bases, and 8 bases lay between the germline ends. The CDR3 totals 14 residues. Germline V gene sequence: CDR1 MNHNS, CDR2 SASEGT. CDR3 nucleotides: TGTGCCAGCAGTGAAGCGGTTGACGACACTGAAGCTTTCTTT. This sequence encodes CASSEAVDDTEAFF.

The chain carries TRBV7-8 and TRBJ1-5; 7 bases agree with TRBD1. Germline CDR1 is SGHVS and CDR2 is FQNEAQ. The CDR3 has 14 amino acids. J gave up 9 bases and V 1 base, and 6 bases lay outside the gene matches. The CDR3 DNA reads TGTGCCAGCAGCTTAGGAATACAGGGGCGGCCCCAGCATTTT. It is translated as CASSLGIQGRPQHF.

The CDR3 region is CASSLGTSRDQPQHF. The CDR3 DNA follows: TGTGCCAGCAGCTTAGGGACTTCGCGAGATCAGCCCCAGCATTTT. The chain links TRBV5-8 to TRBJ1-5, with D possibly matching TRBD1 (5 bases). Germline V gives CDR1 SGHTS, CDR2 YDEGEE. There are 15 residues in the CDR3. V was pared by 2 bases and J by 5 bases, with 14 bases between. The full variable domain, its missing parts supplied by reference TRBV5-8 and TRBJ1-5, is EAGVTQSPTHLIKTRGQQATLRCSPISGHTSVYWYQQALGLGLQFLLWYDEGEERNRGNFPPRFSGRQFPNYSSELNVNALELEDSALYLCASSLGTSRDQPQHFGDGTRLSIL.

CDR3 DNA sequence: TGTGCCTGGAGTCGCAATGACGAGCAGTACTTC. Its translation: CAWSRNDEQYF. This chain uses TRBV30 with TRBJ2-7; D is unresolved. The CDR3 loop spans 11 amino acids. Trimming took 2 bases from V and 5 from J, leaving 7 bases between them. From germline, CDR1 is GTSNPN and CDR2 SVGIG (reference sequence).

The sample holds one count of this clone. In DNA form, the CDR3 reads TGTGCCAGCAGCTTGCTAGGTTCGGGACAGGGCCCCTACGAGCAGTACTTC. It codes for CASSLLGSGQGPYEQYF. The rearrangement uses TRBV5-5 and TRBJ2-7; TRBD1 agrees at 9 bases. The CDR3 is 17 residues long. Unmatched junction bases numbered 10, after V lost 1 base and J lost 2 bases. Germline-derived CDR1 and CDR2 are SGHKS and YYEKEE (reference sequence).

The chain couples TRBV28 to TRBJ2-4; TRBD1 is a possible D gene (5 bases). The germline gives CDR1 MDHEN, CDR2 SYDVKM. V lost 5 bases to trimming and J lost 6 bases, with 17 bases between them. CDR3 length: 15 amino acids. Here the CDR3 DNA reads TGTGCCAGCAGTAATTCGGGCAGGGCAGGAAACATTCAGTACTTC. It yields the protein CASSNSGRAGNIQYF.

This chain joins TRBV6-5 and TRBJ1-1; TRBD1 is a possible D gene (5 bases). The CDR3 runs 12 residues. CDR1 is MNHEY, CDR2 SVGAGI, per germline. Trimming cost V 6 bases and J 11 bases, with 16 bases left between them. The CDR3 DNA sequence: TGTGCCAGCAGCGCACGGGGGGGGGAGGCTTTCTTT. It specifies CASSARGGEAFF.

There are a few counts of this clone. The chain couples TRBV4-1 to TRBJ2-3, with D tentatively TRBD2 (6 bases). CDR1 MGHRA and CDR2 YSYEKL come from the germline V gene. The CDR3 has 17 amino acids. V lost 1 base to trimming and J lost 0 bases, with 14 bases between them. The CDR3 nucleotides read TGCGCCAGCAGCCAAGCCGGGACTCCCTCTAGCACAGATACGCAGTATTTT. Protein: CASSQAGTPSSTDTQYF.

The chain has TRBV30 and TRBJ2-7; TRBD1 matches 8 bases. The CDR3 has 14 residues. Germline V gene data show CDR1 as GTSNPN and CDR2 as SVGIG (reference sequence). The V and J ends lost 6 bases and 3 bases, in that order; junction bases with no gene match: 10. The CDR3 DNA is TGTGCCTGTCATCGTGACAGGGGATTCTACGAGCAGTACTTC. Translating gives CACHRDRGFYEQYF.

The gene calls are TRBV7-6 and TRBJ1-1; tentatively, D is TRBD1 (5 bases). Germline loops: CDR1 SGHVS, CDR2 FNYEAQ. V lost 2 bases, J lost 5 bases, and 9 bases lay in between. This CDR3 region has 13 residues. For the CDR3, the DNA is TGTGCCAGCAGCTTAAGCCAGGGTACTGAAGCTTTCTTT. It specifies CASSLSQGTEAFF.

This chain connects TRBV21-1 to TRBJ2-7; the table's TRBD1 call for D was not verified on the DNA. TRBV21-1 counts as a pseudogene. The CDR3 runs 14 residues. CDR3 region: CASSSPGQEHEQYF. The CDR3 DNA follows: TGTGCCAGCAGCAGCCCGGGACAGGAGCACGAGCAGTACTTC.

The chain joins TRBV4-3 to TRBJ1-5; D gene uncertain. CDR1 is LGHNA and CDR2 is YSLEER in the germline V gene. V was cut by 0 bases and J by 0 bases, with 15 bases left in between. The CDR3 extends over 18 amino acids. CDR3 region: CASSQEPLTVNSNQPQHF. The CDR3 nucleotides read TGCGCCAGCAGCCAAGAACCCCTGACGGTAAATAGCAATCAGCCCCAGCATTTT.

CDR3 in DNA: TGTGCCAGCAGCTTTCAGGGTAGGGGCGGCTACACCTTC. This encodes CASSFQGRGGYTF. The gene calls are TRBV7-9 and TRBJ1-2; a possible D gene is TRBD1 (5 bases). The CDR3 length is 13 residues. Germline assignment: CDR1 SEHNR and CDR2 FQNEAQ (reference sequence). With 3 bases removed from V and 8 bases from J, the gap between germline ends came to 13 bases.

The chain joins TRBV29-1 to TRBJ1-1; no reliable D call. The CDR3 sequence is 12 residues long. CDR1 SQVTM and CDR2 ANQGSEA come from the germline V gene. Between the trimmed V and J ends, which lost 6 bases and 1 base, there was a span of 9 bases. The CDR3 loop reads CSVQHRNTEAFF. The CDR3 DNA reads TGCAGCGTCCAACATCGGAACACTGAAGCTTTCTTT.

The V call is TRBV6-5, the J call TRBJ1-4; TRBD1 agrees at 10 bases. CDR3 length equals 14 residues. Unmatched junction bases numbered 3, after V lost 6 bases and J lost 5 bases. Germline V gene lookup returns CDR1 MNHEY and CDR2 SVGAGI. In nucleotides, the CDR3 is TGTGCCAGCAGAACGGGACAGGGGAATGAAAAACTGTTTTTT. It encodes CASRTGQGNEKLFF.

This chain connects TRBV19 to TRBJ2-1, with D unresolved. The CDR3 covers 17 residues. V gave up 3 bases and J gave up 0 bases, with 15 bases separating them. Germline loops: CDR1 LNHDA, CDR2 SQIVND (reference sequence). The CDR3 loop is CASSIAEVGISYNEQFF. Here the CDR3 DNA reads TGTGCCAGTAGTATCGCAGAAGTAGGAATCTCCTACAATGAGCAGTTCTTC.

The sample holds one count of this clone. This chain uses TRBV5-1 with TRBJ1-1; D is unclear. V dropped 0 bases and J dropped 1 base, with 4 bases sitting between them. Germline V gene lookup returns CDR1 SGHRS and CDR2 YFSETQ. The CDR3 contains 13 residues. The CDR3 spells CASSLVPNTEAFF. CDR3 bases: TGCGCCAGCAGCTTGGTCCCGAACACTGAAGCTTTCTTT.